This TCR beta chain was recovered during a study of vaccination and CD4 T cells after COVID-19. Across the whole study: Overlapping peptides covering the spike proteins of SARS-CoV-2, HCoV-NL63, HCoV-OC43 and HCoV-229E were added to stimulate cells.

An Oncomine TCR Beta short-read assay was used to sequence the DNA from cultured CD4+ T cells. TCRdb reanalysed the PCR reads using MiXCR and keeps one entry per CDR3 protein. The profile covers about 19,000 distinct CDR3 sequences, with approximately 78% appearing a single time and 15% to 20% taken by the ten largest. Described treatment: approximately 9-day PBMC culture with coronavirus spike peptide pools or control peptides (ViraFEST assay). Peptide pools at 8 to 10 ug/ml and IL-2 at roughly 9.3 IU/ml were added to cultures of 1.5 million to 2.5 million PBMCs per well. Remarks on this clonotype: The antigen remains unidentified.

The CDR3 is 17 residues long. With 1 base clipped from V and 3 bases from J, the junction kept 5 bases outside the gene matches. In germline, CDR1 is SGHVS, CDR2 FQNEAQ. Source: CD4+ T cells from blood, cultured in vitro, taken after SARS-CoV-2 vaccination. The V call is TRBV7-8, the J call TRBJ2-3; TRBD2 agrees at 12 bases. This TCR was recovered from a human donor who received a COVID-19 vaccine. CDR3 in amino acids: CASSLGTSGGSTDTQYF. The CDR3 nucleotides read TGTGCCAGCAGCTTAGGAACTAGCGGGGGGTCGACAGATACGCAGTATTTT. The full variable domain, completed using reference TRBV7-8 and TRBJ2-3, is GAGVSQSPRYKVAKRGQDVALRCDPISGHVSLFWYQQALGQGPEFLTYFQNEAQLDKSGLPSDRFFAERPEGSVSTLKIQRTQQEDSAVYLCASSLGTSGGSTDTQYFGPGTRLTVL.